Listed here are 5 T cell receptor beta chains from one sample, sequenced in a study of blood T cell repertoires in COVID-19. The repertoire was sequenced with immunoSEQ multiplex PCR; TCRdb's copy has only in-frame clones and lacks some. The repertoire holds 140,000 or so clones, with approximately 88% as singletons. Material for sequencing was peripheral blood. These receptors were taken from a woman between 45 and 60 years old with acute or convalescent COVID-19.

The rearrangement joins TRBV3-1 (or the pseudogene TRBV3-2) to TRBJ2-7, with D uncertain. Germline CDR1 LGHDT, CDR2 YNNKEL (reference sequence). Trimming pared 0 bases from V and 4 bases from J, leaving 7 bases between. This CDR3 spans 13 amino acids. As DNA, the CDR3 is TGTGCCAGCAGCCAAGATACGCGGTACGAGCAGTACTTC. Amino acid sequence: CASSQDTRYEQYF.

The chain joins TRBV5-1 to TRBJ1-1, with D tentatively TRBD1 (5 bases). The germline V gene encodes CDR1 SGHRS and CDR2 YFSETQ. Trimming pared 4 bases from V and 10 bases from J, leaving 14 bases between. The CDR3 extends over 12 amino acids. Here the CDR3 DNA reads TGCGCCAGCAGCCGGGTGGGACTAGGAGCTTTCTTT. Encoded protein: CASSRVGLGAFF.

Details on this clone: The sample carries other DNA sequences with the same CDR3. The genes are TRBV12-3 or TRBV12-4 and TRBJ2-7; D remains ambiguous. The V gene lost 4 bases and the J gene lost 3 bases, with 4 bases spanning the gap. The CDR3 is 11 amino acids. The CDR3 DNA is TGTGCCAGCAGTTCCCTCTACGAGCAGTACTTC. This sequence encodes CASSSLYEQYF.

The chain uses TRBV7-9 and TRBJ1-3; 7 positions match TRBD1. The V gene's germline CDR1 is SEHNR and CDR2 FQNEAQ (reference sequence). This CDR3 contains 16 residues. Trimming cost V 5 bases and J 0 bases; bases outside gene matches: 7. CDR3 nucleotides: TGTGCCAGCAGCGCGAAAGGGACAGTCTCTGGAAACACCATATATTTT. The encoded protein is CASSAKGTVSGNTIYF.

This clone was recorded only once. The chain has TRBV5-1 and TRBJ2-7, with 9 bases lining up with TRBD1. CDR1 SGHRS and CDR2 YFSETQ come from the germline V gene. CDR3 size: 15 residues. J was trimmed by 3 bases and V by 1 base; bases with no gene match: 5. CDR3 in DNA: TGCGCCAGCAGCTTGATAGGGACAGGGAACTACGAGCAGTACTTC. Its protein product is CASSLIGTGNYEQYF.